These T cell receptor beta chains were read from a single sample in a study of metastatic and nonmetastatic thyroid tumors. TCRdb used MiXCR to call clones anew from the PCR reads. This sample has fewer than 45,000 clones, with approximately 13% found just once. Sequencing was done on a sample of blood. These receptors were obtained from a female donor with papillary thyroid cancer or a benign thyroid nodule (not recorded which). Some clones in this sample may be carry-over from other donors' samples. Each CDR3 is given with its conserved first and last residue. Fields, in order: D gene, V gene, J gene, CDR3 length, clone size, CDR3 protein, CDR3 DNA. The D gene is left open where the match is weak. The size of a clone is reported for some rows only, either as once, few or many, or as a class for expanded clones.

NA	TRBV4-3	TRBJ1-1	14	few	CASSQTTVDTEAFF	TGCGCCAGCAGCCAGACGACAGTTGACACTGAAGCTTTCTTT
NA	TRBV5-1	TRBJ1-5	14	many	CASSRDSPDQPQHF	TGCGCCAGCAGCCGGGACTCCCCAGATCAGCCCCAGCATTTT
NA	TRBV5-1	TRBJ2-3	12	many	CASGPRTDTQYF	TGCGCCAGCGGACCTCGCACAGATACGCAGTATTTT
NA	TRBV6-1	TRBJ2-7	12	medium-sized	CASSEVRGEQYF	TGTGCCAGCAGTGAAGTCCGGGGGGAGCAGTACTTC
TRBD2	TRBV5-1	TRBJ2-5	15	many	CASSLLAGAKGAQYF	TGCGCCAGCAGCTTGCTAGCGGGAGCCAAGGGGGCCCAGTACTTC
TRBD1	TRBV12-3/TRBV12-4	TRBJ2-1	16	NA	CASSLSGTGGFNEQFF	TGTGCCAGCAGTTTGTCCGGGACAGGGGGCTTTAATGAGCAGTTCTTC
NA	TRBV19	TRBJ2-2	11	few	CATRVTGELFF	TGTGCCACCAGGGTGACCGGGGAGCTGTTTTTT
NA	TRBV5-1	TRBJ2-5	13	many	CASTITRAETQYF	TGCGCCAGCACCATTACTCGGGCAGAGACCCAGTACTTC
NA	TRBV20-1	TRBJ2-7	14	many	CSARPYDEVDKQYF	TGCAGTGCGCGCCCCTATGACGAGGTGGACAAGCAGTACTTC
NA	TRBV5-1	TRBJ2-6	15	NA	CASSLTSSGANVLTF	TGCGCCAGCAGCTTAACAAGCTCTGGGGCCAACGTCCTGACTTTC
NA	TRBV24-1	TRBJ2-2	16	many	CATSAPTKAMAGELFF	TGTGCCACCAGTGCCCCAACCAAAGCGATGGCCGGGGAGCTGTTTTTT
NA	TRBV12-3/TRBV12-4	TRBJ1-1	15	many	CASSFGMTANTEAFF	TGTGCCAGCAGTTTTGGGATGACGGCGAACACTGAAGCTTTCTTT
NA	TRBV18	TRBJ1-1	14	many	CASSHGQKNTEAFF	TGTGCCAGCTCACATGGACAGAAGAACACTGAAGCTTTCTTT
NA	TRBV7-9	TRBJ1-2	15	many	CASSYTTTALYGYTF	TGTGCCAGCAGCTATACAACGACAGCGTTATATGGCTACACCTTC
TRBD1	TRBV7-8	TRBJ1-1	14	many	CASSLSRQGGEAFF	TGTGCCAGCAGCTTAAGTCGACAGGGGGGTGAAGCTTTCTTT
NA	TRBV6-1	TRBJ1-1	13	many	CASSYLEGTEAFF	TGTGCCAGCAGTTATTTAGAAGGTACTGAAGCTTTCTTT
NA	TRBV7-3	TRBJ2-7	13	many	CASSSIDGYEQYF	TGTGCCAGCAGCTCAATAGACGGTTACGAGCAGTACTTC
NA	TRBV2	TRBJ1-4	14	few	CATGSRCAGEKLFF	TGTGCCACCGGTTCAAGGTGCGCGGGTGAAAAACTGTTTTTT
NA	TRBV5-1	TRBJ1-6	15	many	CASSFGGVGVHPIHF	TGCGCCAGCAGCTTTGGTGGGGTGGGAGTTCACCCCATCCACTTT
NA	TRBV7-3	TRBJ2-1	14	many	CASSLRRSPNEQFF	TGTGCCAGCAGCTTACGGAGATCGCCCAATGAGCAGTTCTTC
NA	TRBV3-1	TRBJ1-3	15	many	CASSQEGGPGNTIYF	TGTGCCAGCAGCCAAGAGGGAGGTCCCGGTAACACCATATATTTT
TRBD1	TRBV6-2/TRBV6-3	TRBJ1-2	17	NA	CASSSFLVRGANYGYTF	TGTGCTAGCAGTTCGTTCCTCGTCAGGGGGGCCAACTATGGCTACACCTTC
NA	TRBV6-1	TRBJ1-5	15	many	CASSSLTDSNQPQHF	TGTGCCAGCAGTTCATTGACTGATAGCAATCAGCCCCAGCATTTT
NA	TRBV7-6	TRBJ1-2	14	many	CASSLGPLIDGYTF	TGTGCCAGCAGCTTGGGACCCCTAATCGATGGCTACACCTTC
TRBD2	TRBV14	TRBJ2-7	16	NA	CASSHFWTSGSYEQYF	TGTGCCAGCAGCCATTTTTGGACTAGCGGGAGTTACGAGCAGTACTTC
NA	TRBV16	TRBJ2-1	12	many	CASSQTGNEQFF	TGTGCCAGCAGCCAGACGGGAAATGAGCAGTTCTTC
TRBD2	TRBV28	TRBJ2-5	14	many	CASSPGGGRETQYF	TGTGCCAGCAGCCCCGGGGGGGGCCGAGAGACCCAGTACTTC
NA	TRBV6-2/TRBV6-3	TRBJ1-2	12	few	CASFSLNYGYTF	TGTGCCAGCTTCTCCCTTAACTATGGCTACACCTTC
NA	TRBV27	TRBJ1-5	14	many	CASSSGRGNQPQHF	TGTGCCAGCAGTTCAGGTAGGGGAAATCAGCCCCAGCATTTT
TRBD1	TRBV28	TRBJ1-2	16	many	CASNTNPGTANYGYTF	TGTGCCAGCAACACCAACCCCGGGACAGCTAACTATGGCTACACCTTC
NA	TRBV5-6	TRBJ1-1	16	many	CASSAHRQTVNTEAFF	TGTGCCAGCAGCGCCCATCGGCAGACTGTGAACACTGAAGCTTTCTTT
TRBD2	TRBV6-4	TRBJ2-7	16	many	CASRGGGLEGFDEQYF	TGTGCCAGCAGGGGGGGGGGACTAGAAGGGTTCGACGAGCAGTACTTC
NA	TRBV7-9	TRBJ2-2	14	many	CASSLGLGVGELFF	TGTGCCAGCAGCTTAGGCCTTGGCGTCGGGGAGCTGTTTTTT
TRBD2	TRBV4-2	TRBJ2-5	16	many	CASSLRTSGGQGTQYF	TGTGCCAGCAGCCTCCGGACTAGCGGAGGCCAGGGGACCCAGTACTTC
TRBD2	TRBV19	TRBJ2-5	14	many	CASSELAGVVTQYF	TGTGCCAGTAGTGAACTAGCGGGAGTGGTGACCCAGTACTTC
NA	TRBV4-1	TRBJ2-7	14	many	CASSQTGGTYEQYF	TGCGCCAGCAGCCAAACTGGGGGGACCTACGAGCAGTACTTC
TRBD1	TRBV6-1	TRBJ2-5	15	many	CASLPVQGAIETQYF	TGTGCCAGCCTTCCTGTCCAGGGGGCTATAGAGACCCAGTACTTC
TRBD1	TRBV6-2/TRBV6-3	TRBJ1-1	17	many	CASRRRWGRGRNTEAFF	TGTGCCAGCCGACGTAGGTGGGGCAGGGGGCGGAACACTGAAGCTTTCTTT
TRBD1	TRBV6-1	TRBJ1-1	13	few	CASSRPGQGEAFF	TGTGCCAGCAGCCGCCCGGGACAGGGTGAAGCTTTCTTT
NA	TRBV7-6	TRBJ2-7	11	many	CASSLENEQYF	TGTGCCAGCAGCTTAGAGAACGAGCAGTACTTC
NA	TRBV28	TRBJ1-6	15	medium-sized	CASSSIRGVQSPLHF	TGTGCCAGCAGTTCGATTCGGGGGGTACAATCACCCCTCCACTTT
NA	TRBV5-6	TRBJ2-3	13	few	CASSPGAGDTQYF	TGTGCCAGCAGCCCTGGGGCCGGGGATACGCAGTATTTT
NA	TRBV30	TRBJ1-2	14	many	CAWSTGGSNYGYTF	TGTGCCTGGAGTACAGGAGGTTCTAACTATGGCTACACCTTC
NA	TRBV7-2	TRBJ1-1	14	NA	CASSLSVENTEAFF	TGTGCCAGCAGCTTGTCAGTCGAGAACACTGAAGCTTTCTTT
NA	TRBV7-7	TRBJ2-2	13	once	CASSPVLTGELFF	TGTGCTAGCAGCCCGGTCCTCACGGGGGAGCTGTTTTTT
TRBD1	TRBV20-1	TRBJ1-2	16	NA	CSARPLTGGANYGYTF	TGCAGTGCTAGACCCCTCACAGGGGGAGCTAACTATGGCTACACCTTC
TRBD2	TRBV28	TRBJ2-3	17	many	CASSLVLAGGAGDTQYF	TGTGCCAGCAGTTTGGTCCTAGCGGGAGGAGCGGGAGATACGCAGTATTTT
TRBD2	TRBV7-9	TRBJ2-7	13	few	CASSLGTSGDKYF	TGTGCCAGCAGCCTCGGGACTAGCGGGGACAAATACTTC
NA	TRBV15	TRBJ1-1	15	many	CATSRDRGLNTEAFF	TGTGCCACCAGCAGAGACAGGGGTTTAAACACTGAAGCTTTCTTT
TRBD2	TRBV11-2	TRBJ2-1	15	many	CASSLTSGSSYEQFF	TGTGCCAGCAGCTTAACTAGCGGGAGCTCGTATGAGCAGTTCTTC
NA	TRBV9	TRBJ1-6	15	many	CASSVDPNRSSPLHF	TGTGCCAGCAGCGTAGATCCCAACCGGAGTTCACCCCTCCACTTT
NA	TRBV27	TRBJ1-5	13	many	CASSSYGNQPQHF	TGTGCCAGCAGTTCGTATGGCAATCAGCCCCAGCATTTT
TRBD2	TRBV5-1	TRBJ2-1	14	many	CASSLGTSGSKGFF	TGCGCCAGCAGCTTGGGGACTAGCGGATCAAAAGGGTTCTTC
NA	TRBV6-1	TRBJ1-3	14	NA	CASMKEASGITIYF	TGTGCCAGCATGAAGGAAGCCTCTGGAATCACCATATATTTT
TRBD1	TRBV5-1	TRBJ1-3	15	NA	CASSTDRDSGNTIYF	TGCGCCAGCAGCACAGACAGGGACTCTGGAAACACCATATATTTT
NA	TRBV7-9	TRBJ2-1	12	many	CASSLGENEQFF	TGTGCCAGCAGCTTAGGGGAAAATGAGCAGTTCTTC
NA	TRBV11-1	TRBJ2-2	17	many	CASSLRAPPGFTGELFF	TGTGCCAGCAGCTTAAGGGCACCCCCCGGCTTCACCGGGGAGCTGTTTTTT
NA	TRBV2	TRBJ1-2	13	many	CASSDRNEGKRTF	TGTGCCAGCAGTGATAGGAATGAGGGAAAGCGGACCTTC
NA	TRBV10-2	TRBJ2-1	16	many	CASSEFRGTSYNEQFF	TGCGCCAGCAGTGAGTTCCGGGGCACCTCCTACAATGAGCAGTTCTTC
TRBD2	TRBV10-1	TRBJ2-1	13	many	CASRGTSSDEQFF	TGCGCCAGCAGAGGGACTAGCAGCGATGAGCAGTTCTTC